This paragraph reports one T cell receptor (beta chain). The target antigen is unknown. This sample was taken from a study of OX40 agonist ivuxolimab in advanced cancers. Study-wide results and caveats: More expanded clones were seen, on average, in CD8+ T cells than in CD4+. People who partly responded at 0.1-3.0 mg/kg had some of the least clonal expansion seen.

Measured with immunoSEQ multiplex PCR; TCRdb has only the in-frame clones, and not every one. The sample has about 95,000 clones; 70% to 85% are singletons. This CDR3 is 17 amino acids long. V shed 7 bases and J 0 bases; nucleotides not matched to a gene: 12. Germline V gene lookup returns CDR1 MDHEN and CDR2 SYDVKM. The V gene is TRBV28, the J gene TRBJ1-5, with 7 bases lining up with TRBD1. The sequenced sample was CD4+ or CD8+ T cells sorted from blood, obtained in a trial of the OX40 agonist ivuxolimab. This TCR derives from an adult with an advanced solid tumor such as melanoma, head and neck, liver or kidney cancer. CDR3 nucleotides: TGTGCCAGCACCACCCCCGGGACAGTTTATAGCAATCAGCCCCAGCATTTT. Translation: CASTTPGTVYSNQPQHF.